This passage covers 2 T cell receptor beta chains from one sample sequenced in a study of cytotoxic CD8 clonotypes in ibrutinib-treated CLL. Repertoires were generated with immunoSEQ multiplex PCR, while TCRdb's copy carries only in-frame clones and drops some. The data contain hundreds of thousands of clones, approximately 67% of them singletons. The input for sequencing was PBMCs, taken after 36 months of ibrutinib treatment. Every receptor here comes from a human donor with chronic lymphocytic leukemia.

The CDR3 is CASSFKQGYTGELFF. CDR3 nucleotides: TGTGCCAGCAGCTTTAAGCAGGGGTACACCGGGGAGCTGTTTTTT. The gene calls are TRBV5-6 and TRBJ2-2, with D possibly TRBD1 on 6 matching bases. V shed 2 bases and J shed 3 bases, with 11 bases lying between them. CDR1 and CDR2 from the germline V gene are SGHDT and YYEEEE. The CDR3 loop spans 15 amino acids.

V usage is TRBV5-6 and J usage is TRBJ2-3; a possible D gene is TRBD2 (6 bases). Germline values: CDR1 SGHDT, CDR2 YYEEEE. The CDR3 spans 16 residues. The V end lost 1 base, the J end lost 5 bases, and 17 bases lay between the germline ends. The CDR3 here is CASSLFALTEGDTQYF. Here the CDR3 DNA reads TGTGCCAGCAGCTTGTTCGCACTCACGGAGGGAGATACGCAGTATTTT. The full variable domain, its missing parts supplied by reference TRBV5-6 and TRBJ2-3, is DAGVTQSPTHLIKTRGQQVTLRCSPKSGHDTVSWYQQALGQGPQFIFQYYEEEERQRGNFPDRFSGHQFPNYSSELNVNALLLGDSALYLCASSLFALTEGDTQYFGPGTRLTVL.